One sample yielded the 10 T cell receptor beta chains listed below, sequenced in a study of beta chain features in type 1 diabetes. TCRB transcripts that were expressed got sequenced, as all of the isolated RNA had been reverse transcribed. Measured with immunoSEQ multiplex PCR; TCRdb has only the in-frame clones, and not every one. The sample holds about 140,000 clones, around a tenth seen once. Sequences were obtained from central memory CD4+ T cells from blood. The receptors were gathered from a woman aged 40 to 50 in good health.

This chain links TRBV5-1 with TRBJ1-1; 7 bases align to TRBD1. Germline CDR1 reads SGHRS; CDR2 reads YFSETQ. The CDR3 has 14 amino acids. The ends lost 4 bases at V and 4 bases at J; junction bases unmatched: 7. The DNA for the CDR3 is TGCGCCAGCAGCAGAGAGACAGGGCTCACTGAAGCTTTCTTT. Translating gives CASSRETGLTEAFF. Complete variable domain (other parts from reference TRBV5-1 and TRBJ1-1): KAGVTQTPRYLIKTRGQQVTLSCSPISGHRSVSWYQQTPGQGLQFLFEYFSETQRNKGNFPGRFSGRQFSNSRSEMNVSTLELGDSALYLCASSRETGLTEAFFGQGTRLTVV.

The chain couples TRBV2 to TRBJ2-5; 8 nucleotides agree with TRBD2. The J segment lost 4 bases and the V segment lost 7 bases, leaving 11 bases of the junction unmatched. Germline loops: CDR1 SNHLY, CDR2 FYNNEI. The CDR3 totals 15 residues. CDR3 loop: CASTLGRTSTETQYF. The CDR3 bases are TGTGCCAGCACCCTCGGTAGGACTAGCACAGAGACCCAGTACTTC. The variable domain in full, completed from reference TRBV2 and TRBJ2-5, reads EPEVTQTPSHQVTQMGQEVILRCVPISNHLYFYWYRQILGQKVEFLVSFYNNEISEKSEIFDDQFSVERPDGSNFTLKIRSTKLEDSAMYFCASTLGRTSTETQYFGPGTRLLVL.

In nucleotides, the CDR3 is TGTGCCAGCAGCTTGGAATGGGAGTATAAGCAGTTCTTC. It encodes CASSLEWEYKQFF. The chain joins TRBV5-4 to TRBJ2-1; weak D call: TRBD2 (5 bases). Deletions cut 0 bases from V and 11 bases from J, with 12 bases between. This CDR3 spans 13 amino acids. Germline values: CDR1 SGHNT, CDR2 YYREEE (reference sequence).

This clone was counted ten times or more. The chain links TRBV10-3 to TRBJ2-1, with D maybe TRBD2 (5 bases). CDR1 and CDR2 (germline): ENHRY, SYGVKD. The CDR3 sequence is 13 residues long. Trimming took off 4 bases at V and 8 bases at J, with 12 bases between the two ends. The CDR3 reads CAISGYAEDEQFF. The DNA for the CDR3 is TGTGCCATCAGTGGGTATGCGGAGGATGAGCAGTTCTTC.

This clone was seen ten or more times. This chain connects TRBV19 to TRBJ1-5; 8 bases are shared with TRBD1. After removal of 6 bases from V and 4 bases from J, the junction contained 2 bases not matched to a gene. Germline V gene lookup returns CDR1 LNHDA and CDR2 SQIVND (reference sequence). The CDR3 totals 13 residues. CDR3 sequence: CASRWTGNQPQHF. CDR3 sequence (DNA): TGTGCCAGTAGGTGGACAGGGAATCAGCCCCAGCATTTT. The variable domain in full, with the rest retrieved from reference TRBV19 and TRBJ1-5, is DGGITQSPKYLFRKEGQNVTLSCEQNLNHDAMYWYRQDPGQGLRLIYYSQIVNDFQKGDIAEGYSVSREKKESFPLTVTSAQKNPTAFYLCASRWTGNQPQHFGDGTRLSIL.

The chain is built from TRBV5-1 and TRBJ2-5; D might be TRBD2 (6 bases). This CDR3 has 16 amino acids. Trimming pared 2 bases from V and 1 base from J, leaving 15 bases between. CDR1 SGHRS and CDR2 YFSETQ come from the germline V gene. DNA for the CDR3: TGCGCCAGCAGCTTAATTCTGGGGGGTCGCCAAGAGACCCAGTACTTC. This sequence encodes CASSLILGGRQETQYF.

This clone has more than one count but fewer than ten. The chain recombines TRBV5-4 with TRBJ2-3; 9 bases agree with TRBD2. The V and J ends lost 4 bases and 0 bases, in that order; junction bases with no gene match: 6. The CDR3 sequence is 16 residues long. CDR1 and CDR2 from the germline V gene are SGHNT and YYREEE (reference sequence). The CDR3 protein is CASSIPAGGSTDTQYF. The CDR3 DNA reads as TGTGCCAGCAGCATTCCAGCGGGGGGCAGCACAGATACGCAGTATTTT.

The chain couples TRBV11-2 to TRBJ2-7, with D possibly being TRBD2 (5 bases). The CDR3 runs 14 residues. V was clipped by 2 bases and J by 1 base, with 9 bases between them. CDR1 SGHAT and CDR2 FQNNGV come from the germline V gene. The CDR3 nucleotides are TGTGCCAGCAGCTTATCCACGGGATCCTACGAGCAGTACTTC. This encodes CASSLSTGSYEQYF.

J is TRBJ1-2 and V is TRBV6-5, with D perhaps matching TRBD1 (5 bases). In germline, CDR1 is MNHEY, CDR2 SVGAGI. This CDR3 region has 12 residues. Trimming took 8 bases from V and 0 from J, leaving 7 bases between them. The CDR3 spells CASGGSNYGYTF. As DNA, the CDR3 is TGTGCCAGCGGGGGGTCTAACTATGGCTACACCTTC.

This clone was counted between two and nine times. V usage is TRBV6-6 and J usage is TRBJ2-7; D is unresolved. The CDR3 length is 14 residues. Trimming pared 8 bases from V and 4 bases from J, leaving 18 bases between. In germline, CDR1 is MNHNY, CDR2 SVGAGI (reference sequence). The CDR3 nucleotides read TGTGCCAGCGCCGAGGCCACTGAACTTTACGAGCAGTACTTC. This codes for CASAEATELYEQYF.